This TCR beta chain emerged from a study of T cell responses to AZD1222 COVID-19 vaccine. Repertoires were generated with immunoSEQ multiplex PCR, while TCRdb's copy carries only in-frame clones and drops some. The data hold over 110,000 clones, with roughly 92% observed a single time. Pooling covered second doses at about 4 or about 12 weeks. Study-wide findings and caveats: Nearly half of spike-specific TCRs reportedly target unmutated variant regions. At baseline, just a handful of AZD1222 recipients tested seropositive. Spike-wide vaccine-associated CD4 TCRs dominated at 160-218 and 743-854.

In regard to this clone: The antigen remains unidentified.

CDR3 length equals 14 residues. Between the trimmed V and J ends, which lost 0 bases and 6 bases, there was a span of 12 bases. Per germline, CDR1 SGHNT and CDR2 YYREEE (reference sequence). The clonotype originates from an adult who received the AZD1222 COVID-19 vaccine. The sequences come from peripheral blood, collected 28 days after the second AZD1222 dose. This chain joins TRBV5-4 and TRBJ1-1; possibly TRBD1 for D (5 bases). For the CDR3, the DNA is TGTGCCAGCAGCTTGGGGGGCTACTACGCTGAAGCTTTCTTT. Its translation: CASSLGGYYAEAFF.